This T cell receptor (beta chain) appears in the sequencing data of a study of blood T cell repertoires in COVID-19 (dated by TCRdb to about 2020). Looking at the study overall: Samples from collaborators originated in the United States, Italy and Spain and spanned both the acute and convalescent phases of COVID-19. The prospective study material was composed of cDNA or gDNA derived from T cells, B-cell-depleted T cells, or PBMCs. Deeply sampled blood TCRbeta repertoires from subjects exposed to, actively infected with, or recovered from COVID-19 were included in the dataset. The repertoires were released in a freely available public database meant as a resource for research on the immune response to SARS-CoV-2. Samples came from the ongoing ImmuneRACE study (first 160 participants) plus 1,254 subjects from 6 global collaborators. The sample metadata nearly always contained a de-identified subject ID, COVID-19 status, age in years and sex. Where HLA class I and class II types were available, the types were taken from metadata supplied by the sample provider, not from assay-based typing.

Per the germline V gene (reference sequence), LNHDA is the CDR1 and SQIVND is the CDR2. From the cysteine through the phenylalanine, the CDR3 covers 14 amino acids. The read is trimmed to its CDR3 DNA, 42 bases read in frame from base 1. The V end loses 3 bases and the J end loses 4 bases, and a stretch of 12 bases separates them. The collaborating institutions used their own protocols to collect whole blood in K2EDTA tubes. For TCRbeta analysis, collaborator samples were shipped as frozen whole blood, as isolated PBMCs, or as DNA extracted from either sample type. The immunoSEQ Assay, a bias-controlled multiplex PCR, was used to amplify TCRbeta CDR3 regions from genomic DNA. The study's own analysis went as follows. The number of nucleated cells in each sample was estimated by amplification of reference gene primers within the assay. Sequence reads were collapsed and filtered to measure the absolute abundance of every unique TCRbeta CDR3 rearrangement. Productive Simpson clonality was computed per sample as the square root of Simpson's diversity index over productive rearrangements. Imported from immuneACCESS, the table was reduced by TCRdb to in-frame sequences with V and J called. These copies leave out some clones; in studies compared against another copy, an unresolved V gene accounts for under half, and the cause of the remainder is not known. That table supplies the V and J calls and clone size; D and trimming were determined from the DNA. The sample has 170,000 or so clones on record, over 80% of them singletons. The ten largest clones add up to approximately 2.9% of the sample.

As regards this clone: This receptor's antigen is unknown. Within one base of it there is no much larger clone, and no base qualities were kept.

What the study reported, not specific to this receptor: The amount of clinical and demographic metadata varied by source and participant and was provided uncurated.

The TCR sequence derives from a woman between 55 and 75 years old with acute or convalescent COVID-19. The sample consisted of peripheral blood. Recombination joined TRBV19 with TRBJ1-1; TRBD1 could be the D gene, as 5 bases match. CDR3 loop: CASSIKGQVTEAFF. The DNA sequence reads TGTGCCAGTAGTATTAAGGGGCAAGTCACTGAAGCTTTCTTT.